Below, one T cell receptor beta chain is given with its context. Which antigen it targets is not known. No base-level quality is on record; no much larger clone is a single base apart. This entry belongs to a study of cytomegalovirus exposure and HLA in healthy donors (dated by TCRdb to 2017 to 2019). About the full investigation: An earlier analysis of approximately 600 of the donors reported 250 to 350 Gb of sequence data and some 100 million unique TCR beta sequences from roughly 200 million T cells. The study aimed to test whether signatures of past pathogen exposure could be identified by cataloging public T cell receptors. Typing coverage differed by locus: A, B, C, DRB1 and DQB1 were typed in roughly 620-630 donors, DQA1 in about 560, DPA1 in nearly 610, and DPB1 in 400 to 480. A later analysis re-examined previously published TCR beta repertoires from more than 600 donors and added high-resolution HLA genotyping to investigate patterns of TCR occurrence. Around 320 gigabases of sequencing data and 70 million to 100 million unique TCR sequences were included in an early release covering about 700 HLA-typed donors. The study profiled the T cell repertoires of about 720 subjects by immunosequencing and related them to cytomegalovirus serostatus. The later analysis used no new phenotypic data to find candidate immune exposures, relying instead on TCR beta sequences and their occurrence across donors. Among the roughly 370 genotyped donors, about 83% belonged to the genetic ancestry cluster associated with self-reported Caucasian donors. About 5 DR-DQ haplotypes were handled as single units for association and clustering, since linkage in the cohort was strong. HLA typing covered class I and class II loci at four-digit resolution. A later genetic analysis took genome-wide SNP genotypes for about 55% of the roughly 670 donors and used that subset as a discovery cohort. To predict cytomegalovirus infection status, the study brought together high-throughput TCR immunosequencing, statistical association of individual TCRs with disease status, and machine learning. Donor age, sex, ethnicity and CMV serostatus were compiled alongside the repertoire data. Along with the approximately 650-subject first cohort, a separate validation cohort of roughly 110 different subjects was used. An earlier analysis of 587 of the donors applied high-throughput TCR beta sequencing to assess whether each TCR beta V gene segment acted as functional or pseudogenic. On average, around 240,000 unique TCR beta nucleotide sequences were sequenced per donor among some 420 genotyped donors of the cohort, with 15% to 20% of those sequences being non-productive. Every discovery cohort repertoire had been produced on one sequencing platform.

The cohort consisted of 666 healthy bone marrow donors. At the time of sampling, every cohort member was nominally healthy, though immune exposures that went unrecorded were likely present. The donor tested CMV seronegative and was one of the 352 seronegative cohort members. Every donor gave a peripheral blood sample, and the peripheral blood mononuclear cells from that sample were used for TCR beta sequencing. The Qiagen DNeasy Blood Extraction Kit was used to extract genomic DNA from the blood cell samples. From the cysteine through the phenylalanine, the CDR3 covers 14 amino acids. Only the CDR3 portion is preserved as DNA: 42 bases, with reading frame beginning at the first base. The germline V gene gives CDR1 as SGHRS and CDR2 as YFSETQ. V loses 4 bases at its end and J loses 1 base; junction bases beyond the gene matches: 4. Results and caveats for the whole study, not just this receptor: According to a later analysis, parvovirus B19, influenza, CMV and Epstein-Barr virus appeared linked to several top co-occurrence clusters. In the study, 164 TCR beta chains were listed as associated with cytomegalovirus. Because the 87-base-pair reads could not distinguish some IMGT-functional V segments, including TRBV6-2 and TRBV6-3, those segments were excluded. The cohort was sequenced for TCR beta chains only, and without alpha or paired-chain data the features that could be detected were limited. In a later genetic analysis, a missense DCLRE1C variant was associated with V-gene and J-gene trimming of TCR beta chains, and the association was replicated in an independent cohort. In a later analysis, TCR association rates were found to vary across HLA loci, with the most associated TCRs seen for DRB1 alleles and the fewest for HLA-C alleles. Cytomegalovirus status was reported to be diagnosed by the classifier with high specificity and sensitivity in both the original and validation cohorts. A further reported finding was that TCR beta sequences accurately predicted the HLA-A and HLA-B alleles for most subjects in the first cohort. Because some donors lacked HLA typing at each locus, the association tests relied only on the typed subset. In a later analysis, HLA-associated TCR beta chains were found to be more clonally expanded and to have lower generation probabilities than equally common non-associated chains. Strong co-occurrence of HLA alleles, especially DR and DQ, made assigning TCR associations to individual alleles difficult. According to the authors, the approach could potentially be generalized to other disease states and immunological phenotypes. Most CMV-associated TCR beta chains appeared to be HLA-restricted in a later analysis, and the HLA associations seemed to be driven largely by CMV exposure. A later analysis associated about 17,000 TCR beta sequences with specific HLA alleles at a false discovery rate of 0.05. In an earlier analysis of some 500 of the donors, most TCR beta V segments appeared in productive rearrangements about 90% or about 30% of the time, broadly matching IMGT annotations. Sequencing depth was assumed to be roughly uniform across donors in the presence/absence analyses, though that assumption may not hold. Most TCR sequences were seen in very few donors, while some public TCRs were found in many individuals. In vitro tests confirmed that a few of the cytomegalovirus-associated TCR beta chains recognize cytomegalovirus antigens. Immune exposure information for the cohort was limited to CMV serostatus. The sequencing pipeline was judged likely to have produced a cluster of highly shared sequence variants as a technical artifact. The earlier analysis of 450 to 700 of the donors excluded approximately 15 rarely observed V segments, including chromosome 9 orphons, because counts were too low. Linkage disequilibrium might explain the correlated functional status among segregating V segments, but an unknown experimental factor could not be excluded. According to a later genetic analysis, donors in an Asian-associated ancestry cluster had fewer N-insertions in productive TCRs than the approximately 670-donor mean.

The receptor library was made with the immunoSEQ multiplex PCR assay. For the multiplex PCR, a mixture combining 60 forward primers for TCR Vbeta segments and 13 reverse primers for TCR Jbeta segments was used. The CDR3 region of rearranged TCR beta genes was amplified from genomic DNA with a multiplex PCR assay. The Illumina HiSeq System was used to sequence the amplified TCR beta libraries as 87-base-pair reads. As for the original processing: Across the roughly 700 repertoires, a later analysis counted roughly 84 million unique TCR beta chains, roughly 11 million of which were shared by at least two donors. To remove PCR and sequencing errors, raw reads were error-corrected and collapsed into unique sequences using a nearest-neighbor algorithm that merged closely related sequences. To assign V, D and J gene segments, CDR3 sequences were aligned to IMGT reference sequences. Each retained sequence needed at least a six-nucleotide match to both a V gene segment and a J gene segment. A rearrangement was called productive if the CDR3 had no stop codons and remained in frame with V and J, and every other rearrangement was called non-productive. Following IMGT convention, CDR3 was defined as the stretch from the second conserved V-encoded cysteine up to the conserved J-encoded phenylalanine. In an earlier analysis of 587 of the donors, sequences lacking an unambiguous match to a single V gene segment were excluded. An earlier analysis of fewer than 750 of the donors classified V segments as functional when productive rearrangements were above 56.7% and as segregating when the standard deviation between donors was above 5%. A statistical classification framework was developed to diagnose cytomegalovirus status using the catalog of TCR beta chain sequences. A later analysis assigned V and J genes by comparing TCR nucleotide sequences with IMGT/GENE-DB human TR gene sequences. The TCRdist pipeline was used in a later analysis to assign CDR3 sequences and most-parsimonious VDJ recombination scenarios. In a later analysis, each TCR beta chain was defined by its CDR3 amino acid sequence together with its V-gene family, and reads without a unique V-gene family were excluded. In a later analysis, nearly 600 highly shared, low-generation-probability nucleotide sequences were removed to address suspected cross-contamination and a sequencing artifact. In a later analysis, a clonal expansion index for each public chain was calculated from normalized within-repertoire ranks of inferred template counts. Generation probabilities in a later analysis came from a VDJ recombination model fitted to out-of-frame rearrangements, and those results were checked against IGoR. In a later analysis, TCR-TCR, TCR-HLA and TCR-CMV co-occurrence was scored with hypergeometric tests, and a repertoire-size bias correction was applied to TCR pairs. False discovery rates were estimated in a later analysis by permuting HLA or CMV assignments 20 times. In a later analysis, co-occurring TCRs were grouped with DBSCAN, and TCRdist sequence similarity was added when clustering was performed within HLA-allele-positive subsets. Co-occurrence clustering excluded repertoires with fewer than 30,000 or more than 120,000 public chains, plus five with anomalous nucleotide sharing. In TCRdb, the immuneACCESS table is reduced to in-frame sequences with V and J assigned. These tables do not hold every clone; where another copy was compared, an unresolved V gene accounts for under half, and the others remain unexplained. D and trimming come from the DNA, and the V and J calls and clone size come from that table. For this sample the table gives some 150,000 clones, of which roughly 74% were detected only once. The ten largest clones add up to 2.5% to 3% of the sample.

The TCR originated in a man between 18 and 35 years old in good health and CMV-seronegative. This chain joins TRBV5-1 to TRBJ1-1, and TRBD1 aligns with 7 junction nucleotides. The sample consisted of PBMCs. The nucleotides are TGCGCCAGCAGCGTGACAGGGAAGAACACTGAAGCTTTCTTT. This yields the protein CASSVTGKNTEAFF.